This TCR beta chain was recovered during a study of OX40 agonist ivuxolimab in advanced cancers. General study points: CD4+ and CD8+ blood T cells expanded clonally by week 6 at 0.1 to 3.0 mg/kg.

Only in-frame clones appear in the TCRdb table, and some are missing; sequencing was by immunoSEQ multiplex PCR. The sample has under 80,000 clones; approximately 92% are singletons. Germline CDR1 MNHNS, CDR2 SASEGT. The trim removed 4 bases at V and 2 bases at J, leaving 4 bases unmatched. The CDR3 consists of 14 residues. With baseline, cycle 4 day 1, and cycle 7 day 1 as timepoints, blood was sampled. As regards this clone: No antigen is known for it.

The TCR was taken from an adult with an advanced solid tumor such as melanoma, head and neck, liver or kidney cancer. This chain links TRBV6-1 with TRBJ1-1, with 7 bases fitting TRBD1. Sequencing used CD4+ or CD8+ T cells sorted from blood, obtained in a trial of the OX40 agonist ivuxolimab. The CDR3 sequence is CASSVDRSNTEAFF. The DNA of the CDR3 is TGTGCCAGCAGTGTGGACAGGTCTAACACTGAAGCTTTCTTT.